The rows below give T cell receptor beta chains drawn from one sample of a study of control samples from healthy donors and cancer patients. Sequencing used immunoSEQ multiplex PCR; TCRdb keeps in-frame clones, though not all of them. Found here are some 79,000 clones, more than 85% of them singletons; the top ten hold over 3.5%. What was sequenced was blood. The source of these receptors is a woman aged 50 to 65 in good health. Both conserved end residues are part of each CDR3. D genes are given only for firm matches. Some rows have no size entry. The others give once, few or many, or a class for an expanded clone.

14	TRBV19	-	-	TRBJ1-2	CASSPRTANYGYTF	TGTGCCAGTAGTCCAAGGACAGCTAACTATGGCTACACCTTC
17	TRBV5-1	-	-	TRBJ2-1	CASSPNNGEQWGNEQFF	TGCGCCAGCAGCCCGAACAATGGGGAGCAATGGGGTAATGAGCAGTTCTTC
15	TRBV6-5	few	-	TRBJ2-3	CASSPYPGSTDTQYF	TGTGCCAGCAGCCCATACCCGGGTTCCACAGATACGCAGTATTTT
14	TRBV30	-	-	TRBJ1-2	CAGEAKGKGRGYTF	TGTGCGGGGGAAGCCAAGGGCAAAGGGCGAGGCTACACCTTC
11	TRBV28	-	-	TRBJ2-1	CASSLGYEQFF	TGTGCCAGCAGTTTGGGCTATGAGCAGTTCTTC
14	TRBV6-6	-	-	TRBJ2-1	CASSLTAGTQGQFF	TGTGCCAGCAGCCTAACTGCCGGGACTCAGGGGCAGTTCTTC
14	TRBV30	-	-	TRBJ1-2	CAWSVPWGAHGYTF	TGTGCCTGGAGTGTACCATGGGGGGCCCATGGCTACACCTTC
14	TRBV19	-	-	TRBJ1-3	CASSPQISGNTIYF	TGTGCCAGCTCACCACAGATCTCTGGAAACACCATATATTTT
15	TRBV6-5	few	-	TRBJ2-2	CASSVQGGDTGELFF	TGTGCCAGCAGCGTACAGGGAGGGGACACCGGGGAGCTGTTTTTT
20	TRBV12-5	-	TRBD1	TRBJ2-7	CASGLVLGQGTTYGRYEQYF	TGTGCTAGTGGTTTGGTACTGGGACAGGGGACTACCTACGGCCGCTACGAGCAGTACTTC
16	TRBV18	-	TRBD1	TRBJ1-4	CASSPPVRDRHEKLFF	TGTGCCAGCTCACCACCGGTTCGGGACAGACATGAAAAACTGTTTTTT
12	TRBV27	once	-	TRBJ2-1	CASSPSLNEQFF	TGTGCCAGCAGTCCTTCCCTGAATGAGCAGTTCTTC
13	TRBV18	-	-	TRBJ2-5	CASSATGGETQYF	TGTGCCAGCTCAGCGACTGGTGGGGAGACCCAGTACTTC
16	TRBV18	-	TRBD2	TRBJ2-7	CASSPPGLAASYEQYF	TGTGCCAGCTCACCGCCGGGACTAGCGGCCTCCTACGAGCAGTACTTC
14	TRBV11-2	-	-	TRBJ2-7	CASSLGVATGEQYF	TGTGCCAGCAGCTTGGGTGTAGCGACGGGAGAGCAGTACTTC
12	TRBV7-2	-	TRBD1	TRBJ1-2	CARHDRGYGYTF	TGTGCCAGGCACGACAGGGGTTATGGCTACACCTTC
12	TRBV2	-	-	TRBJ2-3	CASSPTTDTQYF	TGTGCCAGCAGTCCTACCACAGATACGCAGTATTTT
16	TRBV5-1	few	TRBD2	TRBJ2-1	CASSFSAGAVYNEQFF	TGCGCCAGCAGCTTTTCAGCGGGAGCCGTCTACAATGAGCAGTTCTTC
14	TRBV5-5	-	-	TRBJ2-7	CASSSPGGTYEQYF	TGTGCCAGCAGCTCACCCGGGGGAACCTACGAGCAGTACTTC
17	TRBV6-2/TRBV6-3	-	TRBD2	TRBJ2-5	CASSYPQAGGGGETQYF	TGTGCCAGCAGTTACCCCCAAGCGGGAGGGGGGGGCGAGACCCAGTACTTC
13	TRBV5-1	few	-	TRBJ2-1	CASSFSRVSEQFF	TGCGCCAGCAGCTTCAGCAGGGTGTCTGAGCAGTTCTTC
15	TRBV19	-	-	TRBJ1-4	CASSISGQTNEKLFF	TGTGCCAGTAGTATCTCCGGCCAGACTAATGAAAAACTGTTTTTT
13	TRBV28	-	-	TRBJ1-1	CASRGKGRGEAFF	TGTGCCAGCAGGGGGAAGGGGCGGGGTGAAGCTTTCTTT
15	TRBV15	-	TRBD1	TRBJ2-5	CATSRDRGQQETQYF	TGTGCCACCAGCAGAGATCGGGGACAGCAAGAGACCCAGTACTTC
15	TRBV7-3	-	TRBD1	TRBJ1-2	CASSQTGGASYGYTF	TGTGCCAGCAGCCAAACAGGGGGCGCGAGCTATGGCTACACCTTC
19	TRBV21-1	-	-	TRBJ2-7	CASSAQGTGQDYSSYEQYF	TGTGCCAGCAGCGCCCAAGGGACAGGGCAAGATTACAGCTCCTACGAGCAGTACTTC
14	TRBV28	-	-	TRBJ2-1	CASSLRQTYNEQFF	TGTGCCAGCAGTCTTCGACAGACTTACAATGAGCAGTTCTTC